The 11 T cell receptor beta chains listed next were all sequenced from one sample in a study of CD8 T cells in ankylosing spondylitis. TCRdb reprocessed the 5' RACE reads with MiXCR, giving one entry per CDR3 protein. Of roughly 240,000 distinct CDR3 sequences in the sample, around 32% were seen once. The sequenced sample was blood, either unsorted or a sorted T cell fraction (not recorded which). These receptors originate from a male donor with ankylosing spondylitis or in good health (not recorded which).

This clonotype was picked up a small number of times. V and J are TRBV27 and TRBJ1-5, with D perhaps matching TRBD1 (5 bases). This CDR3 is 15 amino acids long. V lost 5 bases and J 5 bases, leaving 16 bases between the germline ends. Germline CDR1 MNHEY, CDR2 SMNVEV (reference sequence). The CDR3 DNA follows: TGTGCCAGCAGTAGATCCGGGACGGGTTATCAGCCCCAGCATTTT. Translating gives CASSRSGTGYQPQHF.

V usage is TRBV30 and J usage is TRBJ2-7; D is ambiguous. Germline lookup yields CDR1 GTSNPN and CDR2 SVGIG (reference sequence). The CDR3 is made up of 12 amino acids. Trimming stripped 0 bases from V and 6 bases from J, with 9 bases between. The CDR3 DNA reads TGTGCCTGGAGTGTAGGCAGAGGCGAGCAGTACTTC. It codes for CAWSVGRGEQYF. The full variable domain, completed using reference TRBV30 and TRBJ2-7, is SQTIHQWPATLVQPVGSPLSLECTVEGTSNPNLYWYRQAAGRGLQLLFYSVGIGQISSEVPQNLSASRPQDRQFILSSKKLLLSDSGFYLCAWSVGRGEQYFGPGTRLTVT.

The chain uses TRBV3-1 and TRBJ2-5; 14 positions match TRBD2. Germline V gives CDR1 LGHDT, CDR2 YNNKEL (reference sequence). The CDR3 totals 16 residues. V shed 4 bases and J 5 bases; nucleotides not matched to a gene: 6. Here the CDR3 reads CASSPWTSGGMETQYF. The CDR3 DNA reads as TGTGCCAGCAGCCCCTGGACTAGCGGGGGGATGGAGACCCAGTACTTC.

V and J are TRBV4-2 and TRBJ2-7, with 8 bases aligning to TRBD2. The length of the CDR3 is 15 residues. The ends lost 0 bases at V and 4 bases at J; junction bases unmatched: 5. Germline lookup yields CDR1 LGHNA and CDR2 YNFKEQ. CDR3 sequence (DNA): TGTGCCAGCAGCCAAGAAGCGGGGGTGCTTTACGAGCAGTACTTC. Amino acid sequence: CASSQEAGVLYEQYF.

The chain couples TRBV7-9 to TRBJ1-4, with a possible D match to TRBD1 (6 bases). Germline assignment: CDR1 SEHNR and CDR2 FQNEAQ (reference sequence). The CDR3 extends over 16 amino acids. Trimming shortened V by 5 bases and J by 1 base, and 14 bases separated the two germline ends. DNA for the CDR3: TGTGCCAGCAGCCAGTGGGGGGCGCGAACTAATGAAAAACTGTTTTTT. Translating gives CASSQWGARTNEKLFF.

This clonotype was seen only a few times. The chain combines TRBV12-3 or TRBV12-4 with TRBJ2-3; 9 bases align to TRBD2. The J segment lost 4 bases and the V segment lost 5 bases, leaving 4 bases of the junction unmatched. This CDR3 spans 14 amino acids. Here the CDR3 reads CASSASGMADTQYF. CDR3 nucleotide sequence: TGTGCCAGCAGTGCTAGCGGGATGGCAGATACGCAGTATTTT.

This chain links TRBV5-5 with TRBJ1-5, with D possibly matching TRBD1 (5 bases). CDR1 is SGHKS and CDR2 is YYEKEE in the germline V gene (reference sequence). The CDR3 totals 16 residues. The V end was cut by 0 bases, the J end by 0 bases, with 10 bases between. CDR3 in amino acids: CASSLGQGYSNQPQHF. In DNA form, the CDR3 reads TGTGCCAGCAGCTTGGGGCAGGGATATAGCAATCAGCCCCAGCATTTT.

V and J are TRBV28 and TRBJ2-2; 12 bases agree with TRBD2. Losses at the gene ends were 6 bases for V and 5 bases for J; bases not matched to a gene: 13. This CDR3 has 18 residues. CDR1 is MDHEN, CDR2 SYDVKM, per germline. The CDR3 sequence is CASSTLGGGLAGTGELFF. The CDR3 coding sequence is TGTGCCAGCAGCACCCTGGGGGGAGGACTAGCGGGGACCGGGGAGCTGTTTTTT.

This chain joins TRBV12-3 or TRBV12-4 and TRBJ2-5; D is undetermined. V lost 5 bases and J 5 bases, leaving 9 bases between the germline ends. CDR3 length equals 12 residues. The CDR3 sequence: CASSQPTETQYF. The CDR3 DNA reads as TGTGCCAGCAGTCAACCGACGGAGACCCAGTACTTC.

The J gene is TRBJ2-7, the V gene TRBV20-1; tentatively, D is TRBD1 (6 bases). The CDR3 runs to 15 residues. CDR1 and CDR2 from the germline V gene are DFQATT and SNEGSKA (reference sequence). Between the trimmed V and J ends, which lost 0 bases and 2 bases, there was a span of 14 bases. The CDR3 is CSARDWAGVTYEQYF. Here the CDR3 DNA reads TGCAGTGCTAGAGATTGGGCAGGGGTAACCTACGAGCAGTACTTC.

The rearrangement joins TRBV15 to TRBJ2-3, with 9 bases aligning to TRBD2. J was trimmed by 4 bases and V by 8 bases; bases with no gene match: 10. The CDR3 runs 15 residues. In germline, CDR1 is LNHNV, CDR2 YYDKDF (reference sequence). CDR3 sequence reads: CATGLPGLAADTQYF. The CDR3 nucleotides are TGTGCCACCGGGCTTCCGGGACTAGCAGCAGATACGCAGTATTTT.